This TCR beta chain was documented in a study of Ad26.COV2.S vaccination and SARS-CoV-2 variants. Treatment defined: around 19 received Ad26.COV2.S at low or high dose, single or two shots; 5 received placebo; per-sample allocation not given. Sampling took place 63 days after the first vaccine or placebo injection. Profiling relied on immunoSEQ multiplex PCR, and the TCRdb table lists in-frame clones only, not all of them. The sample yields about 350,000 clones, 80% to 90% seen once. The CDR3 length is 17 residues. Looked up from germline, CDR1 is LGHDT and CDR2 is YNNKEL (reference sequence). Trimming pared 5 bases from V and 0 bases from J, leaving 14 bases between.

The rearrangement joins TRBV3-1 (or the pseudogene TRBV3-2) to TRBJ2-6; perhaps TRBD2 as D (6 bases). The sample in question was peripheral blood, obtained in a trial of Ad26.COV2.S vaccine versus placebo. This TCR was sampled from a person between 18 and 60 years old who received the Ad26.COV2.S COVID-19 vaccine or a placebo. The CDR3 nucleotides read TGTGCCAGCAGCAACCGGGACGGGAGCTCTGGGGCCAACGTCCTGACTTTC. As protein: CASSNRDGSSGANVLTF.